This record looks at one T cell receptor beta chain sequence and its context. Only a few counts were recorded for this clone. What this receptor recognizes is not known. Base-call qualities are not available, and no considerably larger clone is one nucleotide away. Each donor gave one peripheral blood draw, averaging approximately 0.12 L, which was collected into heparinised tubes. A BD FACSAria II and a panel including CD45RO, CCR7, CD25, CD127, CD95 and CD27 were used to sort naive, central memory, regulatory and stem cell-like memory CD4+ T cells. All sorted populations exceeded 95% purity. PBMCs were isolated right away by Lymphoprep density gradient centrifugation and were stained directly, without culture. So that batch effects would be minimized, each experiment stained and sorted samples in pairs, pairing one healthy donor with one patient. The entire amount of isolated RNA was reverse transcribed using the High Capacity cDNA Reverse Transcription Kit, so the sequenced TCRB transcripts were expressed ones. Deep immunoSEQ sequencing was performed on naive, central memory and regulatory T cell samples, with an average of approximately 4 million total reads per sample. Sorted cells were lysed in RLT buffer and RNA was extracted with DNase-treated RNeasy Micro or Mini kits, depending on cell number. Each cell subset was processed on its own to prevent cross-contamination, while patient and healthy donor samples were processed together. The immunoSEQ multiplex PCR was used to amplify TCRB sequences from cDNA, generating 87-bp fragments that spanned the CDR3 region. Sequencing of the amplicons was done on the Illumina HiSeq platform. The authors' pipeline ran thus. Synthetic template baselines were used to correct PCR bias computationally, reads within Hamming distance 2 were collapsed, and singletons that could not be merged were discarded. By aligning reads against IMGT, V, D and J genes, CDR3 length, and insertions or deletions at six rearrangement sites were assigned. Within each subset, clonotype counts were normalized to the number of sorted cells before true diversity and Gini coefficients were calculated with the tcR R package. Repertoire sharing was quantified using the overlap coefficient calculated on TCRB nucleotide sequences. What TCRdb holds here is the immuneACCESS table cut down to in-frame rearrangements. Part of the clones is not present; checked against another copy, under half of the missing clones reflect an unresolved V gene, and the others are unexplained. The V and J calls and clone size were taken over from that table, and D and trimming were inferred from the DNA. In all, the sample holds around 120,000 clones, and 15% to 20% of those were seen once. The ten largest clones represent roughly 2.6% of the sample.

This entry belongs to a study of beta chain features in type 1 diabetes listed by TCRdb under 2018. Turning to the overall study: No differences in mean age, gender distribution, total cell number or subset yield were found between patients and healthy donors. Whereas all 30 or so donors provided naive and central memory subsets, regulatory and stem cell-like memory subsets were isolated from just 8 patients and about eight healthy donors. In the study, recently diagnosed type 1 diabetes patients and matched healthy donors were compared on the TCRB repertoires of their sorted circulating CD4+ T cell subsets. A total of roughly 99,000,000 sorted cells were examined across all samples, and the number of cells per subset was strongly correlated with RNA yield. Overall study outcomes, separate from this receptor: Because cDNA was sequenced instead of genomic DNA, highly expressing activated cells could be over-represented, though the groups showed no difference in activation or CD3 levels. Type 1 diabetes patients showed a moderate but significant shortening of TCRB CDR3 length in all four CD4+ subsets. Patients with type 1 diabetes made fewer insertions and deleted more nucleotides at VDJ recombination sites, implying thymic rearrangement abnormalities. Only small numbers of individuals were included in the HLA sub-analyses, which left unresolved whether HLA type had any influence on TCRB rearrangement. Naive, central memory and regulatory TCRB repertoires appeared to be more alike among patients than among healthy donors. Shorter templates might have been favored by PCR, but patient and control samples were amplified and corrected together, so both groups would have been affected equally by any skew.

Sequencing used central memory CD4+ T cells from blood. The sequence was collected from a man between 18 and 29 years old with type 1 diabetes.

The CDR3 protein sequence reads: CASTSDQQETQYF. The bases are TGTGCCAGCACCTCGGATCAGCAAGAGACCCAGTACTTC. The chain was built from TRBV7-9 and TRBJ2-5, with no confident D gene call. V drops 7 bases and J drops 2 bases, leaving 11 bases in between. Taken from the germline V gene (reference sequence), the CDR1 and CDR2 loops are SEHNR and FQNEAQ. The CDR3 sequence holds 13 residues, the cysteine and phenylalanine included. Only CDR3 DNA remains: 39 bases, in frame from the first base.